The sequence of this T cell receptor beta chain was determined in a study of early T cells in non-severe SARS-CoV-2 infection. On the study more broadly: Bulk RNA isolated from unsorted whole blood underwent sequencing; chains were not paired.

This clonotype was seen repeatedly, ten times or more. Deletions cut 2 bases from V and 4 bases from J, with 6 bases between. This CDR3 has 13 residues. Germline lookup yields CDR1 SGHTA and CDR2 FQGTGA. Unique molecular identifiers (one per individual cDNA molecule) were attached. Via MiXCR, TCRdb re-called the 5' RACE reads, giving one row per CDR3 protein. The sample has about 45,000 distinct CDR3 sequences, 12% seen once; the top ten hold about a sixth. The chain recombines TRBV7-3 with TRBJ2-1; D may be TRBD1 (6 bases). This receptor was identified in an adult who was a healthcare worker with PCR-confirmed SARS-CoV-2 infection or an uninfected control (not recorded which). The specimen was whole blood. As DNA, the CDR3 is TGTGCCAGCAGCTTAGGACAGTACAATGAGCAGTTCTTC. It codes for CASSLGQYNEQFF. Full variable domain (remainder filled in from reference TRBV7-3 and TRBJ2-1): GAGVSQTPSNKVTEKGKYVELRCDPISGHTALYWYRQSLGQGPEFLIYFQGTGAADDSGLPNDRFFAVRPEGSVSTLKIQRTERGDSAVYLCASSLGQYNEQFFGPGTRLTVL.